The rows below give T cell receptor beta chains drawn from one sample of a study of OX40 agonist ivuxolimab in advanced cancers. Profiling relied on immunoSEQ multiplex PCR, and the TCRdb table lists in-frame clones only, not all of them. The sample holds 20,000 to 25,000 clones, roughly 89% seen once. Here the sequenced sample was CD4+ or CD8+ T cells sorted from blood, taken in a trial of the OX40 agonist ivuxolimab. These receptors came from an adult with an advanced solid tumor such as melanoma, head and neck, liver or kidney cancer. Both conserved end residues are part of each CDR3. Expanded clones get a size class; other rows say once, few or many, or leave the size out.

>-|TRBJ2-2|TRBV6-6
CASRQGADGELFF
>few|TRBJ1-4|TRBV19
CASSIDLWQGQTNEKLFF
>-|TRBJ2-1|TRBV5-6
CASSFRRVGDNEQFF
>-|TRBJ1-1|TRBV5-8
CASSLEGQGYNTEAFF
>once|TRBJ2-2|TRBV2
CASNRQGGTGELFF
>-|TRBJ2-1|TRBV18
CASSPILGSSHEQFF
>-|TRBJ1-3|TRBV7-2
CASSPDWTGRISGNTIYF
>-|TRBJ2-1|TRBV5-1
CASSLPGGPGNEQFF
>-|TRBJ2-5|TRBV6-6
CASSSPQIAGVETQYF
>-|TRBJ2-2|TRBV7-2
CASSLSRPSGIGGELFF
>-|TRBJ1-4|TRBV29-1
CSAREGTGREKLFF
>-|TRBJ2-7|TRBV6-5
CASSYNRETYEQYF
>once|TRBJ2-1|TRBV11-3
CASSATSGSSYNEQFF
>-|TRBJ2-1|TRBV7-6
CASSFALASSYNEQFF
>few|TRBJ1-3|TRBV27
CASSLSLPVDSGNTIYF
>-|TRBJ2-2|TRBV9
CASSVAANTGELFF
>once|TRBJ2-7|TRBV2
CASRKPGLEQYF
>-|TRBJ2-3|TRBV10-3
CAIGSGRAPTSTDTQYF
>-|TRBJ2-1|TRBV7-9
CASSMLAGYNEQFF
>-|TRBJ1-1|TRBV9
CASSPRDGGNTEAFF
>-|TRBJ2-7|TRBV7-8
CASSLSAGLNYEQYF
>-|TRBJ2-3|TRBV10-3
CAISESRTATDTQYF
>-|TRBJ2-3|TRBV4-3
CASSQTSHGGTDTQYF
>-|TRBJ1-6|TRBV7-8
CASSLAQGANSPLHF
>-|TRBJ1-3|TRBV6-1
CASSEPGEGNTIYF